The following is a T cell receptor beta chain sequence with its context. The sample belongs to a study of T-cell reconstitution after alpha-beta-depleted transplantation in children. This CDR3 spans 12 amino acids. CDR1 SEHNR and CDR2 FQNEAQ come from the germline V gene (reference sequence). V was clipped by 2 bases and J by 8 bases, with 7 bases between them. Preparing the TCRbeta library involved the use of unique molecular identifiers. One entry per CDR3 protein results from TCRdb running MiXCR on the PCR reads. In the table there are approximately 350,000 distinct CDR3 sequences, roughly 13% of which are singletons.

This TCR was recovered from a human donor who donated a stem cell graft to a child with Fanconi anemia. The sample in question was PBMCs, obtained from the stem cell graft. This chain links TRBV7-9 with TRBJ2-1; D unclear. CDR3 sequence: CASSLMWDEQFF. In DNA, the CDR3 is TGTGCCAGCAGCTTAATGTGGGATGAGCAGTTCTTC. The whole variable domain, filled in from reference TRBV7-9 and TRBJ2-1, reads DTGVSQNPRHKITKRGQNVTFRCDPISEHNRLYWYRQTLGQGPEFLTYFQNEAQLEKSRLLSDRFSAERPKGSFSTLEIQRTEQGDSAMYLCASSLMWDEQFFGPGTRLTVL.